Sequencing of this T cell receptor (beta chain) was carried out in a study of technical replicates of blood from several donors (dated by TCRdb to 2017 to 2019). The library was built by means of the immunoSEQ multiplex PCR assay. Drawn from immuneACCESS, this table holds only the in-frame rearrangements with V and J called that TCRdb kept. Clones are partly lost; checked studies trace under half to an unresolved V gene and leave the rest unexplained. The table for this sample lists tens of thousands of clones; 85% to 90% of them were counted only once. Approximately 4.9% of the sample comes from the top ten. As for this clone: There is no known antigen for this receptor. Within one base of it there is no much larger clone, and no base qualities were kept.

Reading from cysteine to phenylalanine, the CDR3 counts 16 amino acids. CDR3 DNA is the only sequence kept; it has 48 bases, read in frame from the first base. From the germline V gene, CDR1 is MNHEY and CDR2 is SVGAGI. From V the trimming removes 1 base and from J it removes 5 bases, while the gene matches leave 4 bases of the junction unaccounted for. The sequenced sample consisted of PBMCs. The TCR comes from a human donor in good health. Some clones in this sample may be carry-over from other donors' samples. The rearrangement joined TRBV6-5 to TRBJ2-2; TRBD1 agrees with 10 junctional bases. In nucleotides, the sequence is TGTGCCAGCAGTTACTGGACAGGGGGTCTTACCGGGGAGCTGTTTTTT. Its translation is CASSYWTGGLTGELFF.